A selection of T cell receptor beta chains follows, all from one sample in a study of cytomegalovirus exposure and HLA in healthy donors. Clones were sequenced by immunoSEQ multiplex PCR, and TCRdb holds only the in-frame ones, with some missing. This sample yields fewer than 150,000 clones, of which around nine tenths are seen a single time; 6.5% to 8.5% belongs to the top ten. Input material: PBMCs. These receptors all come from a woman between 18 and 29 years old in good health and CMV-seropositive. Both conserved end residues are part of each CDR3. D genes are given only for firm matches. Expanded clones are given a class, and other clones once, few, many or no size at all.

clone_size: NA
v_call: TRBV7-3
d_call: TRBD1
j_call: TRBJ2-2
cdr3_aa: CASSSVTGDNTGELFF
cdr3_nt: TGTGCCAGCAGCTCCGTGACAGGGGACAACACCGGGGAGCTGTTTTTT

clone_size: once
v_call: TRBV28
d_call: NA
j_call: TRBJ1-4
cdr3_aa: CASRLDRGSNEKLFF
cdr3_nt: TGTGCCAGCAGACTAGACCGGGGTTCTAATGAAAAACTGTTTTTT

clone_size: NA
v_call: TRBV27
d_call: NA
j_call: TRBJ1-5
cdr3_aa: CASSLSSYSNQPQHF
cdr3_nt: TGTGCCAGCAGTTTATCCTCGTATAGCAATCAGCCCCAGCATTTT

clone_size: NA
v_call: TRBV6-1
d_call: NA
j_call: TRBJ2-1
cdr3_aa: CASSEPSRGEQFF
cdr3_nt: TGTGCCAGCAGTGAGCCTTCCCGGGGTGAGCAGTTCTTC

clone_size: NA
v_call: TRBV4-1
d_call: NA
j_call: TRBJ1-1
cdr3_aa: CASSQVWTLLNTEAFF
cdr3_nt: TGCGCCAGCAGCCAAGTTTGGACACTCCTGAACACTGAAGCTTTCTTT

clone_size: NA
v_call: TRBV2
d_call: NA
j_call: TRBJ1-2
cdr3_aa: CASSYSGVEGYTF
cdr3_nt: TGTGCCAGCAGTTACTCAGGGGTAGAAGGCTACACCTTC

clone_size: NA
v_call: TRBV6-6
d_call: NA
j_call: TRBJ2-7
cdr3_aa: CASSQRGVGYEQYF
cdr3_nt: TGTGCCAGCAGTCAACGCGGGGTAGGTTACGAGCAGTACTTC

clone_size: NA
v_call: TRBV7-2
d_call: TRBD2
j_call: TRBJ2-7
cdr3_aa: CASTRRGGGSYEQYF
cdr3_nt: TGTGCCAGCACCCGCCGGGGCGGGGGCTCCTACGAGCAGTACTTC

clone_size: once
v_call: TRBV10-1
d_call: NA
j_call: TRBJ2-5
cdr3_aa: CASSREVETQYF
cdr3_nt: TGCGCCAGCAGCAGGGAGGTGGAGACCCAGTACTTC

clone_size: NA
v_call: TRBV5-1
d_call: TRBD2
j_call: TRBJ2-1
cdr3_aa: CASSFTSGGYNEQFF
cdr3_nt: TGCGCCAGCAGCTTCACTAGCGGGGGCTACAATGAGCAGTTCTTC

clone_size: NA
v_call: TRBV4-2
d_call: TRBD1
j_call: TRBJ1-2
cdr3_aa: CASSRDRGNYGYTF
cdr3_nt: TGTGCCAGCAGCCGGGACAGGGGAAACTATGGCTACACCTTC

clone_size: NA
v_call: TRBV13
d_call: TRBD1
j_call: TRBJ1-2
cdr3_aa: CASSPESGGGYGYTF
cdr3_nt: TGTGCCAGCAGCCCGGAATCAGGGGGCGGCTATGGCTACACCTTC

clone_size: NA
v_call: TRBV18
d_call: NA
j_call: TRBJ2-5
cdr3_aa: CASSLSRQGETQYF
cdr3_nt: TGTGCCAGCTCACTCTCAAGGCAGGGAGAGACCCAGTACTTC

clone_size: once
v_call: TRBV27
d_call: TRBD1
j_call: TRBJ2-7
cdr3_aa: CASSFEAPGQGFSYEQYF
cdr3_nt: TGTGCCAGCAGTTTCGAAGCCCCGGGACAGGGATTCTCCTACGAGCAGTACTTC

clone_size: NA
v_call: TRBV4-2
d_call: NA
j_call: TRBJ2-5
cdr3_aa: CASSLDTQETQYF
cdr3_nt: TGTGCCAGCAGTCTCGACACCCAAGAGACCCAGTACTTC

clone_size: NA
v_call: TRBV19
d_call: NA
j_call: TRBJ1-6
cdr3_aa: CASTGVANSPLHF
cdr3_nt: TGTGCCAGTACGGGGGTAGCTAATTCACCCCTCCACTTT

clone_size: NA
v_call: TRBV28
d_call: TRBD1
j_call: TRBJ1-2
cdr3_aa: CASRGPGQGVYGYTF
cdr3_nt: TGTGCCAGCAGGGGGCCGGGACAGGGGGTTTATGGCTACACCTTC

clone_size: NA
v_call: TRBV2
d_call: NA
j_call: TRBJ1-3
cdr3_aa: CASTSVHFSGNTIYF
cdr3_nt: TGTGCCAGCACGTCAGTACATTTCTCTGGAAACACCATATATTTT

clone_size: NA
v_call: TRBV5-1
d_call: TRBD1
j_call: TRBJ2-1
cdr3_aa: CASSRDDRANNEQFF
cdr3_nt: TGCGCCAGCAGCCGCGACGACAGGGCGAACAATGAGCAGTTCTTC

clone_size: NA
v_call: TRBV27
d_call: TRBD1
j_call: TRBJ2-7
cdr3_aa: CASSLLDRGYEQYF
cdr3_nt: TGTGCCAGCAGTTTATTGGACAGGGGATACGAGCAGTACTTC

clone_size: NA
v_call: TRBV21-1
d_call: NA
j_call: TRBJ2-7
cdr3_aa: CATLLTDRGDSSYEQYF
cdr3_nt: TGTGCCACCCTACTTACGGACAGGGGGGATAGCTCCTACGAGCAGTACTTC

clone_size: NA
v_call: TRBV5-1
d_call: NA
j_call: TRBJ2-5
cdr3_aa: CASSPESQETQYF
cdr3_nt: TGCGCCAGCAGCCCAGAATCACAAGAGACCCAGTACTTC

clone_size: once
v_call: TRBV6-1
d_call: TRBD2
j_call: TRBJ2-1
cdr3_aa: CASSDGTSSYNEQFF
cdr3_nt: TGTGCCAGCAGTGACGGGACTAGCTCCTACAATGAGCAGTTCTTC

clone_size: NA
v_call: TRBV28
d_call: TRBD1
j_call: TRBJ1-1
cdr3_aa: CASILLSGGLSKAFF
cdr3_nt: TGTGCCAGCATTCTTCTATCAGGGGGCCTTTCGAAAGCTTTCTTT

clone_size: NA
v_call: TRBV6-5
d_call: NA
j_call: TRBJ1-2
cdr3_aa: CASSYPGGRGYTF
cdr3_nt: TGTGCCAGCAGTTATCCCGGGGGGCGAGGCTACACCTTC

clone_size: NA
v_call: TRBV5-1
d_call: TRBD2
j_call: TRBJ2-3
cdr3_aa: CASSLLLAENSDTQYF
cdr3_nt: TGCGCCAGCAGCTTGCTACTAGCGGAGAACTCAGATACGCAGTATTTT

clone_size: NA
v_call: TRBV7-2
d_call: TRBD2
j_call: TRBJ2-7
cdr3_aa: CASSSRTGLAGAKYEQYF
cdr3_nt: TGTGCCAGCAGCTCTAGGACGGGACTAGCGGGAGCGAAATACGAGCAGTACTTC

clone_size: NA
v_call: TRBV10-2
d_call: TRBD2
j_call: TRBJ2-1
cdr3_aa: CASRAGLAPYNEQFF
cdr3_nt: TGCGCCAGCAGGGCCGGACTAGCGCCCTACAATGAGCAGTTCTTC

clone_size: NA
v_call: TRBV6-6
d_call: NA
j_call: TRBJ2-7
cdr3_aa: CATERTIEAYEQYF
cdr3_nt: TGTGCCACCGAGAGGACAATCGAGGCTTACGAGCAGTACTTC

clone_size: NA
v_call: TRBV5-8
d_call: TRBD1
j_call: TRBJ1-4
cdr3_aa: CASSRQQGQVATTLPF
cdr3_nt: TGTGCCAGCAGTCGTCAACAGGGACAGGTGGCTACAACTCTACCCTTT

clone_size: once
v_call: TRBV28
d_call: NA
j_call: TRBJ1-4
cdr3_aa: CASSLGLNEKLFF
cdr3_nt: TGTGCCAGCAGTTTGGGGCTAAATGAAAAACTGTTTTTT

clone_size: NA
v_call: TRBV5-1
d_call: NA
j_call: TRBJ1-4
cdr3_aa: CANGGLDEKLFF
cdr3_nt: TGCGCCAACGGGGGTCTAGATGAAAAACTGTTTTTT

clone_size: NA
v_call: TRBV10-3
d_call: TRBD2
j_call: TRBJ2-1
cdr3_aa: CAISEPSGRSYNEQFF
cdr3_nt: TGTGCCATCAGTGAGCCGAGCGGGAGGTCTTACAATGAGCAGTTCTTC

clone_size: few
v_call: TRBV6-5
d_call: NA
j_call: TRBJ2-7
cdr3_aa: CASSYSGVREQYF
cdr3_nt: TGTGCCAGCAGTTACTCGGGCGTTAGGGAGCAGTACTTC

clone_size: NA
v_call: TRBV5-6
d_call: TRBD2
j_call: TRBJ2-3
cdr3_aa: CASSLAPGLADTDTQYF
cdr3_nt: TGTGCCAGCAGCCTAGCTCCGGGACTAGCGGACACAGATACGCAGTATTTT

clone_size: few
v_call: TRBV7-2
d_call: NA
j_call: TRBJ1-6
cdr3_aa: CASSLRLSPLHF
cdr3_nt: TGTGCCAGCAGCTTAAGACTTTCACCCCTCCACTTT

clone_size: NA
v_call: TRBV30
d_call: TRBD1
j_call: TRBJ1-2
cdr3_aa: CAWSGTGRNGYTF
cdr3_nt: TGTGCCTGGAGTGGGACAGGGCGCAATGGCTACACCTTC